This is a list of T cell receptor beta chains from one sample in a study of cytomegalovirus exposure and HLA in healthy donors. Clones were sequenced by immunoSEQ multiplex PCR, and TCRdb holds only the in-frame ones, with some missing. The repertoire table contains about 79,000 clones. Sample: PBMCs. Every receptor here comes from a man aged 25-45 years in good health and CMV-seronegative. Each CDR3 is given with its conserved first and last residue. D genes are given only for firm matches.

>TRBV30|-|TRBJ2-7
CAWETGSYEQYF
>TRBV19|-|TRBJ1-5
CASSILQYSNQPQHF
>TRBV5-6|-|TRBJ1-1
CASSYGFLNTEAFF
>TRBV4-1|-|TRBJ1-5
CASSLQGSNQPQHF
>TRBV15|-|TRBJ1-6
CATSRDRSSYNSPLHF
>TRBV5-4|TRBD1|TRBJ1-1
CASSSLLTGDNTEAFF
>TRBV6-6|-|TRBJ2-7
CASSFTGNSYEQYF
>TRBV6-5|-|TRBJ1-1
CATSGFPWNTEAFF
>TRBV18|-|TRBJ1-2
CASSPERGFYGYTF
>TRBV2|-|TRBJ1-5
CASSAQGARPQHF
>TRBV28|TRBD1|TRBJ1-5
CASSSTGVGNQPQHF
>TRBV9|TRBD1|TRBJ1-4
CASSARDRGYLPNEKLFF
>TRBV19|-|TRBJ1-4
CASSMMAESTNEKLFF
>TRBV6-6|-|TRBJ1-3
CASSYDAPGNTIYF
>TRBV19|-|TRBJ2-3
CASSRDPGEDTQYF
>TRBV6-5|TRBD1|TRBJ1-2
CASSTGGVNYGYTF
>TRBV5-8|-|TRBJ1-6
CASSPTDSMTLHF
>TRBV11-3|-|TRBJ2-3
CASSFNSLSTDTQYF
>TRBV5-1|TRBD1|TRBJ1-1
CASSRTGVKGTEAFF
>TRBV5-1|TRBD2|TRBJ2-3
CASSLVAAGGQDTQYF
>TRBV7-2|-|TRBJ2-5
CASSLIRETQYF
>TRBV5-1|TRBD1|TRBJ2-3
CASSSQGADTQYF
>TRBV18|TRBD1|TRBJ2-5
CASSPLFEGAGETQYF
>TRBV30|-|TRBJ1-2
CAWSFIFNERGYTF
>TRBV10-3|-|TRBJ2-2
CAISELIRGKYTGELFF
>TRBV9|TRBD1|TRBJ1-3
CASSVQDRVLIGNTIYF
>TRBV6-6|-|TRBJ2-1
CASSPSGSSFDEQFF
>TRBV10-3|-|TRBJ2-7
CAISESRSGPVYEQYF